These 9 T cell receptor beta chains were all obtained from the same sample, sequenced in a study of siplizumab effects on memory and regulatory T cells. The assay was immunoSEQ multiplex PCR, and TCRdb's table has in-frame clones only and misses some. The data contain over 95,000 clones, around 93% of them singletons. Sequencing was done on a sample of non-Treg CD4+ T cells sorted from blood. These receptors came from a human donor in good health.

The chain carries TRBV6-5 and TRBJ1-1; possible D gene TRBD1, 6 bases. The CDR3 totals 13 residues. Trimming removed 6 bases from V and 4 bases from J, with 12 bases in between. The germline V gene encodes CDR1 MNHEY and CDR2 SVGAGI. CDR3 loop: CASRAGGATEAFF. Written as DNA, the CDR3 is TGTGCCAGCAGAGCCGGGGGGGCCACTGAAGCTTTCTTT.

The chain recombines TRBV29-1 with TRBJ1-1; D might be TRBD1 (6 bases). V was trimmed by 7 bases and J by 1 base, leaving 13 bases between them. Germline CDR1 and CDR2: SQVTM and ANQGSEA. The CDR3 has 13 amino acids. The CDR3 coding sequence is TGCAGCGGCCGGGACACAACGAACACTGAAGCTTTCTTT. It encodes CSGRDTTNTEAFF.

CDR3: CASRSSADSNTEAFF. The CDR3 nucleotides are TGTGCCAGCAGGTCTTCGGCGGATAGTAACACTGAAGCTTTCTTT. V usage is TRBV5-6 and J usage is TRBJ1-1; D gene ambiguous. The CDR3 loop spans 15 amino acids. Trimming shortened V by 5 bases and J by 2 bases, and 16 bases separated the two germline ends. Looked up from germline, CDR1 is SGHDT and CDR2 is YYEEEE.

The rearrangement uses TRBV2 and TRBJ1-1; possibly TRBD1 for D (6 bases). This CDR3 contains 12 residues. In germline, CDR1 is SNHLY, CDR2 FYNNEI. The V end was cut by 7 bases, the J end by 1 base, with 7 bases between. DNA for the CDR3: TGTGCCAGCACGGGACAGAACACTGAAGCTTTCTTT. Protein sequence: CASTGQNTEAFF.

The chain joins TRBV2 to TRBJ2-7; TRBD2 agrees at 14 bases. The V gene end was trimmed by 6 bases and the J gene end by 2 bases; junction bases not matched to a gene: 3. Per the germline V gene, CDR1 is SNHLY and CDR2 is FYNNEI. CDR3 length equals 15 residues. Here the CDR3 DNA reads TGTGCCAGCAGATCGGGACTAGCGGGGGCCTACGAGCAGTACTTC. The encoded protein is CASRSGLAGAYEQYF.

The chain carries TRBV7-9 and TRBJ1-5, with a weak D call TRBD1 (6 bases). The CDR3 totals 16 residues. V gave up 1 base and J gave up 5 bases, with 15 bases separating them. Germline V gene sequence: CDR1 SEHNR, CDR2 FQNEAQ (reference sequence). The CDR3, as DNA: TGTGCCAGCAGCTTAGGTCAGGGGAGGTCGGATCAGCCCCAGCATTTT. Protein: CASSLGQGRSDQPQHF.

CDR3 in amino acids: CASSLAGTDSYNEQFF. The CDR3 DNA sequence: TGTGCCAGCAGCTTGGCCGGGACAGACTCCTACAATGAGCAGTTCTTC. The chain joins TRBV5-5 to TRBJ2-1; TRBD1 agrees at 7 bases. The germline V gene has CDR1 SGHKS and CDR2 YYEKEE (reference sequence). There are 16 residues in the CDR3. J was trimmed by 0 bases and V by 0 bases; bases with no gene match: 3.

This clone is a singleton in its sample. This chain joins TRBV7-9 and TRBJ1-1; D gene unclear. The length of the CDR3 is 15 residues. The germline V gene encodes CDR1 SEHNR and CDR2 FQNEAQ (reference sequence). Trimming pared 5 bases from V and 4 bases from J, leaving 17 bases between. The CDR3 is CASSLRRGSGTEAFF. The CDR3 nucleotides are TGTGCCAGCAGCCTAAGGAGAGGGTCGGGCACTGAAGCTTTCTTT. The variable domain in full, completed from reference TRBV7-9 and TRBJ1-1, reads DTGVSQNPRHKITKRGQNVTFRCDPISEHNRLYWYRQTLGQGPEFLTYFQNEAQLEKSRLLSDRFSAERPKGSFSTLEIQRTEQGDSAMYLCASSLRRGSGTEAFFGQGTRLTVV.

The chain links TRBV13 to TRBJ2-1; TRBD2 agrees at 11 bases. CDR1 is PRHDT and CDR2 is FYEKMQ in the germline V gene (reference sequence). Trimming cost V 5 bases and J 7 bases; bases outside gene matches: 7. The length of the CDR3 is 15 residues. The CDR3 is CASSLHPSGGNEQFF. The CDR3 coding sequence is TGTGCCAGCAGCCTACATCCTAGCGGGGGGAATGAGCAGTTCTTC.